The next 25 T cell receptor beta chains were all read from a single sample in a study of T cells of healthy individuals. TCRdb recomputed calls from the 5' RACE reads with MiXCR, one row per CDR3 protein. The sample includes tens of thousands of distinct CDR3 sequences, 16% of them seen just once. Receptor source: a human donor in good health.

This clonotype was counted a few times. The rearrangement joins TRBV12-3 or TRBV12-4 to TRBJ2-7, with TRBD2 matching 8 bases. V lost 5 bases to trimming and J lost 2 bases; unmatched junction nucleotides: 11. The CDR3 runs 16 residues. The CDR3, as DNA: TGTGCCAGCAGTCCGATTGGCGGGGGGAACACCTACGAGCAGTACTTC. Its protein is CASSPIGGGNTYEQYF.

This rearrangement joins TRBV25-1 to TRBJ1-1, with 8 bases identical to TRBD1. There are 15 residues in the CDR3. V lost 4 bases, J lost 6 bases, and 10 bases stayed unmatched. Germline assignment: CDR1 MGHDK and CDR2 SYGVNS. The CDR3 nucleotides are TGTGCCAGCAGTGGTCTGACAGGGGCGGCGGCTGAAGCTTTCTTT. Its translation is CASSGLTGAAAEAFF.

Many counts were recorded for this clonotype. The CDR3 is CSVTTSGANVLTF. CDR3 nucleotides: TGCAGCGTTACTACCTCTGGGGCCAACGTCCTGACTTTC. The chain uses TRBV29-1 and TRBJ2-6; the D is unclear. The V gene lost 5 bases and the J gene lost 0 bases, with 5 bases spanning the gap. Germline assignment: CDR1 SQVTM and CDR2 ANQGSEA. The CDR3 sequence is 13 residues long.

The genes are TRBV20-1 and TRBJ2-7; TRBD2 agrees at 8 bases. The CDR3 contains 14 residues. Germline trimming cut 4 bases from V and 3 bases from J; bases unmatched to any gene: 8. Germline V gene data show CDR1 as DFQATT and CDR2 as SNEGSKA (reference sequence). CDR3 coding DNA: TGCAGTGCTAATTACGCTAGCGGGTTCTACGAGCAGTACTTC. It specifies CSANYASGFYEQYF.

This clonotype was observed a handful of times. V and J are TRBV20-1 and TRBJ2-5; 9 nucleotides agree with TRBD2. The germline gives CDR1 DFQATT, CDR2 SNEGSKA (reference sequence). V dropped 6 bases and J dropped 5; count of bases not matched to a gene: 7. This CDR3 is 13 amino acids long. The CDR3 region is CSANIAGAETQYF. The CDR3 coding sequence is TGCAGTGCAAACATAGCGGGAGCGGAGACCCAGTACTTC.

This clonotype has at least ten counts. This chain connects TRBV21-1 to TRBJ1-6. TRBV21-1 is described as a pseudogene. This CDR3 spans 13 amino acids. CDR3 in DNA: TGTGCCAGCAGCGAACTAGGGGGATCACCCCTCCACTTT. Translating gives CASSELGGSPLHF.

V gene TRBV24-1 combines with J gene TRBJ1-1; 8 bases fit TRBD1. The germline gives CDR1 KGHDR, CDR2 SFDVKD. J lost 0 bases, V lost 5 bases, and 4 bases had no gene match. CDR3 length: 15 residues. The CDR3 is CATSGTGNMNTEAFF. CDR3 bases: TGTGCCACCAGTGGGACAGGGAATATGAACACTGAAGCTTTCTTT.

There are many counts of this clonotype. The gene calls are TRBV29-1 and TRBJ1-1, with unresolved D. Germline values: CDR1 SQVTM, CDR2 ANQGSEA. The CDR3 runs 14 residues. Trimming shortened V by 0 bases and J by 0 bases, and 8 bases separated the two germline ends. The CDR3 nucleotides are TGCAGCGTTGAAGACGCGGCCATGAACACTGAAGCTTTCTTT. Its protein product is CSVEDAAMNTEAFF. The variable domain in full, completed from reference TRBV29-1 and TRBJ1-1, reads SAVISQKPSRDICQRGTSLTIQCQVDSQVTMMFWYRQQPGQSLTLIATANQGSEATYESGFVIDKFPISRPNLTFSTLTVSNMSPEDSSIYLCSVEDAAMNTEAFFGQGTRLTVV.

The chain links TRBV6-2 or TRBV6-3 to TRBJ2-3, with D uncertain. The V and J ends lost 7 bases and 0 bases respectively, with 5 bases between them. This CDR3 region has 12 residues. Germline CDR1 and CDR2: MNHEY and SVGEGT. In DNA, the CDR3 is TGTGCCAGCATGGGAAGCACAGATACGCAGTATTTT. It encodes CASMGSTDTQYF.

The CDR3 region has the DNA TGCAGTGCTGGGACGGCCGGGGCCAACGTCCTGACTTTC. This gives the protein CSAGTAGANVLTF. This chain links TRBV20-1 with TRBJ2-6; D tentatively fits TRBD1 or TRBD2 (5 bases each). Trimming left V 5 bases short and J 4 bases short, with 9 bases between. The CDR3 runs to 13 residues. Germline CDR1 is DFQATT and CDR2 is SNEGSKA (reference sequence).

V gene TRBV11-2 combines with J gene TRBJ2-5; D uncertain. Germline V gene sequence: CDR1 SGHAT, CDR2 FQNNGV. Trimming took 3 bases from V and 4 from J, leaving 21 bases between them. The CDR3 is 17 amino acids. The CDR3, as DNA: TGTGCCAGCAGCTTGACCGGCAAAGGGTTTAGAGTAGAGACCCAGTACTTC. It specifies CASSLTGKGFRVETQYF.

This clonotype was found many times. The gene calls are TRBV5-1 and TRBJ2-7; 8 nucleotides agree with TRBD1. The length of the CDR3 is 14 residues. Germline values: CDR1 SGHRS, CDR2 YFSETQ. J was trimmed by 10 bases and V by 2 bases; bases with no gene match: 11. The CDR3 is CASSFGTGRLLQYF. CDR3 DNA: TGCGCCAGCAGCTTCGGGACAGGCCGACTATTACAGTACTTC.

Written as DNA, the CDR3 is TGTGCCAGCAGCTTTGGCCGAGCCAAAAACATTCAGTACTTC. Translated: CASSFGRAKNIQYF. V and J are TRBV7-2 and TRBJ2-4; D remains ambiguous. Germline CDR1 reads SGHTA; CDR2 reads FQGNSA. V lost 3 bases, J lost 0 bases, and 6 bases lay in between. This CDR3 is 14 amino acids long.

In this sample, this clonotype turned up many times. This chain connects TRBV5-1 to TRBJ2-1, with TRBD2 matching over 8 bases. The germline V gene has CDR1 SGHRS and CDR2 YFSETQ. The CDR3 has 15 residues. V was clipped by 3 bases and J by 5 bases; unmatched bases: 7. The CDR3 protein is CASSSLSGGDNEQFF. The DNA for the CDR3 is TGCGCCAGCAGCTCCCTCAGCGGGGGAGACAATGAGCAGTTCTTC.

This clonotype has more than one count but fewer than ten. The CDR3 DNA reads as TGTGCCAGCAGTGAAACGAGGAAATACAATGAGCAGTTCTTC. Residues: CASSETRKYNEQFF. This chain joins TRBV2 and TRBJ2-1; D call uncertain. Trimming cost V 2 bases and J 4 bases, with 9 bases left between them. The CDR3 extends over 14 amino acids. Germline values: CDR1 SNHLY, CDR2 FYNNEI.

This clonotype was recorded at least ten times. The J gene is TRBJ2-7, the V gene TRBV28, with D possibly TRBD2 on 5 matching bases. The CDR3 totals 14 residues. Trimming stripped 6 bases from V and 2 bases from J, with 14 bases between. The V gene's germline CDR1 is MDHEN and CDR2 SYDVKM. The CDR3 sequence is CASRTRRGTYEQYF. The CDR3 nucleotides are TGTGCCAGCAGAACAAGACGGGGAACCTACGAGCAGTACTTC. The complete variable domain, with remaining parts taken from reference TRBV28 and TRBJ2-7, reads DVKVTQSSRYLVKRTGEKVFLECVQDMDHENMFWYRQDPGLGLRLIYFSYDVKMKEKGDIPEGYSVSREKKERFSLILESASTNQTSMYLCASRTRRGTYEQYFGPGTRLTVT.

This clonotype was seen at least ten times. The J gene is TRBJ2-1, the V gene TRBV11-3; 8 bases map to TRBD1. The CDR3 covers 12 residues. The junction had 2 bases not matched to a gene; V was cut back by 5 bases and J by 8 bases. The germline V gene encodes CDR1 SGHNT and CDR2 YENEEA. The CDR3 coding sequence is TGTGCCAGCAGCCTGACAGGGGATGAGCAGTTCTTC. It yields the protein CASSLTGDEQFF.

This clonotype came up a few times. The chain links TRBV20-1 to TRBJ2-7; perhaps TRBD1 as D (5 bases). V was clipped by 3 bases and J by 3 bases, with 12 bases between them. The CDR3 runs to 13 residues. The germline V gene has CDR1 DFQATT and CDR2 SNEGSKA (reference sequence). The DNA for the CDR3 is TGCAGTGCTAGGACAGCACCTTACTACGAGCAGTACTTC. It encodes CSARTAPYYEQYF.

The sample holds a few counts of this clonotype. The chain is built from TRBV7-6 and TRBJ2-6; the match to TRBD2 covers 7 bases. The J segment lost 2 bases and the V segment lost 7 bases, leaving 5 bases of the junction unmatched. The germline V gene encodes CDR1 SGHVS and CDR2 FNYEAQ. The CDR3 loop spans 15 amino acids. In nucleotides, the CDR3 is TGTGCCAGCACCCCTGGGGGGGCTGGGGCCAACGTCCTGACTTTC. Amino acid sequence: CASTPGGAGANVLTF. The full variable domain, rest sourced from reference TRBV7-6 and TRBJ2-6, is GAGVSQSPRYKVTKRGQDVALRCDPISGHVSLYWYRQALGQGPEFLTYFNYEAQQDKSGLPNDRFSAERPEGSISTLTIQRTEQRDSAMYRCASTPGGAGANVLTFGAGSRLTVL.

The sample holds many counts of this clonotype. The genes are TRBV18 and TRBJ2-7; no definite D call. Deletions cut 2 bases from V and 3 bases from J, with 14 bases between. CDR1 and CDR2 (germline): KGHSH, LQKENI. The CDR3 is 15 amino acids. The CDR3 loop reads CASSPEAGWVYEQYF. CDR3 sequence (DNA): TGTGCCAGCTCACCAGAGGCCGGTTGGGTCTACGAGCAGTACTTC. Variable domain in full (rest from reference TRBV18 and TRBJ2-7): NAGVMQNPRHLVRRRGQEARLRCSPMKGHSHVYWYRQLPEEGLKFMVYLQKENIIDESGMPKERFSAEFPKEGPSILRIQQVVRGDSAAYFCASSPEAGWVYEQYFGPGTRLTVT.

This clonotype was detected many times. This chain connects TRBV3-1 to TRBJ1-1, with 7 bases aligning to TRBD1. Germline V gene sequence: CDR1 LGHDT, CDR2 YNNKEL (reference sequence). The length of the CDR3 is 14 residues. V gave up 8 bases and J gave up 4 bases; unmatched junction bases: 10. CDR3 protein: CASLGGAMLTEAFF. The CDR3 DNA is TGTGCCAGCCTAGGGGGCGCTATGCTCACTGAAGCTTTCTTT. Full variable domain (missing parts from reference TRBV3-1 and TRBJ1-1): DTAVSQTPKYLVTQMGNDKSIKCEQNLGHDTMYWYKQDSKKFLKIMFSYNNKELIINETVPNRFSPKSPDKAHLNLHINSLELGDSAVYFCASLGGAMLTEAFFGQGTRLTVV.

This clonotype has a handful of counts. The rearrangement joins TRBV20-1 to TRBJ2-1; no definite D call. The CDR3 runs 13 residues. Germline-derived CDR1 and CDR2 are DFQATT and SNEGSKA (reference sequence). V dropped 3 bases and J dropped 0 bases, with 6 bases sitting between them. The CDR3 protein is CSASGLSYNEQFF. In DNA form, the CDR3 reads TGCAGTGCTAGCGGGCTCTCCTACAATGAGCAGTTCTTC.

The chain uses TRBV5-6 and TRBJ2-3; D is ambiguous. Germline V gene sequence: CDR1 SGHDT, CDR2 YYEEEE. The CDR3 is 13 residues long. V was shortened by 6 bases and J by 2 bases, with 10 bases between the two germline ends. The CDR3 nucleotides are TGTGCCAGCAATGGTTTCTTCACAGATACGCAGTATTTT. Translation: CASNGFFTDTQYF.

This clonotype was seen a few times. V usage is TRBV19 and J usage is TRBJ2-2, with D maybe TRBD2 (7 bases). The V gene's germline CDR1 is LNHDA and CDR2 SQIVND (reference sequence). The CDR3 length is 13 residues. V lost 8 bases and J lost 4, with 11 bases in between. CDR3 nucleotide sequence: TGTGCCAGTGGGGGGGGCCGCACCGGGGAGCTGTTTTTT. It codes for CASGGGRTGELFF.

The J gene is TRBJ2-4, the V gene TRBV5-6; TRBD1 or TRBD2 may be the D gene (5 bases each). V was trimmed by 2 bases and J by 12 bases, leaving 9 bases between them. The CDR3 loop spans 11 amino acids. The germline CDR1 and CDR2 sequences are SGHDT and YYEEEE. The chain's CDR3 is CASSFGTDQYF. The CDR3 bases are TGTGCCAGCAGCTTCGGGACGGATCAGTACTTC.